This T cell receptor beta chain was captured in a study of T cells in Graves' hyperthyroidism and ophthalmopathy. CDR1 is LGHDT and CDR2 is YNNKEL in the germline V gene (reference sequence). Trimming removed 8 bases from V and 5 bases from J; junction bases left unmatched: 8. The CDR3 contains 14 residues. RNA transcripts served as the template for amplifying TCR beta CDR3 regions. First-round RT-PCR targeting the TCR CDR3 was performed with the HTBI primer set. TCRdb analysed the multiplex PCR reads with MiXCR anew, one entry per CDR3 protein. The sample consists of about 620,000 distinct CDR3 sequences, roughly 16% of them appearing once. This clonotype was detected once.

The sequence was obtained from a woman aged 30 to 39 with Graves' hyperthyroidism. The sample taken for sequencing was blood. This chain uses TRBV3-1 with TRBJ2-5; 10 bases line up with TRBD2. Written as DNA, the CDR3 is TGTGCCAGCGGCGAGCGGGGGGGCTTGGAGACCCAGTACTTC. Protein product: CASGERGGLETQYF.